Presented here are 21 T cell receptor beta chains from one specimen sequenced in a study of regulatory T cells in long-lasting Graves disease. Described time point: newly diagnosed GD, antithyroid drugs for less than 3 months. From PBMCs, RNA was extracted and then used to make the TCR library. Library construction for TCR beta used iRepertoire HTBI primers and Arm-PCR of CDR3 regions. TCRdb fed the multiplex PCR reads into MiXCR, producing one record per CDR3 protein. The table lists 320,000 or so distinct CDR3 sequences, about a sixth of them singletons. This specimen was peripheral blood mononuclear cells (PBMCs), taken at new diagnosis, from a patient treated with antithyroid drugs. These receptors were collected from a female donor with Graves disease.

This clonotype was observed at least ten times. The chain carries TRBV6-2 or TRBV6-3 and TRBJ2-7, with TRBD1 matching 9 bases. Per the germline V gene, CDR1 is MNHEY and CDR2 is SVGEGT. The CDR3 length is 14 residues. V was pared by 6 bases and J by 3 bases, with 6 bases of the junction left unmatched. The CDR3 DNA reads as TGTGCCAGCAGGCCGGGACAGGGCCACTACGAGCAGTACTTC. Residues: CASRPGQGHYEQYF.

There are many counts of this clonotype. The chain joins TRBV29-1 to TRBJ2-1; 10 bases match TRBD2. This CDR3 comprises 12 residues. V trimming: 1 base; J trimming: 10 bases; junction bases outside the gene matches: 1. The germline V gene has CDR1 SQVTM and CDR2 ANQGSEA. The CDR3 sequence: CSVEASGREQFF. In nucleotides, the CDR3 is TGCAGCGTTGAAGCTAGCGGGAGAGAGCAGTTCTTC.

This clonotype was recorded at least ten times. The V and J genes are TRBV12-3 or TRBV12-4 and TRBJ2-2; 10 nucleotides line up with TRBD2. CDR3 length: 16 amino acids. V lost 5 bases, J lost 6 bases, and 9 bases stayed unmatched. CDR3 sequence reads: CASSPLAGVGAGELFF. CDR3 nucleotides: TGTGCCAGCAGTCCCCTAGCGGGAGTCGGCGCCGGGGAGCTGTTTTTT.

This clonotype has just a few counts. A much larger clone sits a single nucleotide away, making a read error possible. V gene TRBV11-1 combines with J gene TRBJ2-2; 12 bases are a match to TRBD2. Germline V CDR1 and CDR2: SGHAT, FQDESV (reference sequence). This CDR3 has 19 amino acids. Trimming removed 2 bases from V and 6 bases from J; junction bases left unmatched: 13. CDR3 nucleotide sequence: TGTGCCAGCAGCTTATTTGTCCCTAGCGGGAGGGACTACGCCGGGGAGCTGTTTTTT. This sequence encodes CASSLFVPSGRDYAGELFF.

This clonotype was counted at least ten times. CDR3 coding DNA: TGTGCCATCGGGGATCGGACAGGACAGGGCTACACCTTC. This sequence encodes CAIGDRTGQGYTF. The chain combines TRBV10-3 with TRBJ1-2; 7 bases map to TRBD1. The CDR3 runs to 13 residues. The trim removed 8 bases at V and 8 bases at J, leaving 11 bases unmatched. In germline, CDR1 is ENHRY, CDR2 SYGVKD.

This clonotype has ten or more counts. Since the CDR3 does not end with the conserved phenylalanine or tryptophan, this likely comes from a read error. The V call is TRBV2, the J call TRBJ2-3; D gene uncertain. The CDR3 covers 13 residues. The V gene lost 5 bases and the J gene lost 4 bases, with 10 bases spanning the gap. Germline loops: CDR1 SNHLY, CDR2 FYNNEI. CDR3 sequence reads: CASSQDAPDTQYC. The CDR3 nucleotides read TGTGCCAGCAGTCAGGACGCCCCAGATACGCAGTATTGT.

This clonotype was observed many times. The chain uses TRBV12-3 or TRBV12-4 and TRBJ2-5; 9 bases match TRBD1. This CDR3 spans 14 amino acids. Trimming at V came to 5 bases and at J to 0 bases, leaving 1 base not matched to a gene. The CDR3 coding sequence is TGTGCCAGCAGTCGACAGGGGGACCAAGAGACCCAGTACTTC. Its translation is CASSRQGDQETQYF.

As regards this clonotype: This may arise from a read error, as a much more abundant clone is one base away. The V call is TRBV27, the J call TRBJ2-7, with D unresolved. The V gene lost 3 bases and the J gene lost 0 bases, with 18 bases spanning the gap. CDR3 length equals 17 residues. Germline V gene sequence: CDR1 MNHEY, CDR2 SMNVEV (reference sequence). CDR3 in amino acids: CASSLAPPGRDSYEQYF. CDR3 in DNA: TGTGCCAGCAGTTTGGCCCCCCCGGGCCGAGACTCCTACGAGCAGTACTTC.

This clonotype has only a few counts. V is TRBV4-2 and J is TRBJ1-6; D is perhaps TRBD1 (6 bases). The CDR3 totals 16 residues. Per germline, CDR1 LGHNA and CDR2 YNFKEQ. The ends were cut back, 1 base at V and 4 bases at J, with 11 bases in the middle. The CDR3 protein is CASSQVGQGYNSPLHF. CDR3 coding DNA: TGTGCCAGCAGCCAAGTTGGGCAGGGGTATAATTCACCCCTCCACTTT.

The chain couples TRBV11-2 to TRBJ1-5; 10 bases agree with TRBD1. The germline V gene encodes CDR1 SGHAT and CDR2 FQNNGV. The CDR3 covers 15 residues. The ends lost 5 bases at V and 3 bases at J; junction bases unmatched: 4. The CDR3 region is CASSPGQGDNQPQHF. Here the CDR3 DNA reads TGTGCCAGCAGCCCCGGACAGGGGGACAATCAGCCCCAGCATTTT.

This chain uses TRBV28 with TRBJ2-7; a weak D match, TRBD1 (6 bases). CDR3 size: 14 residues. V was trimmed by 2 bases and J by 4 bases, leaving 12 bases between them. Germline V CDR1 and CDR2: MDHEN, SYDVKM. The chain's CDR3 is CASSLGGQNYEQYF. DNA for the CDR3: TGTGCCAGCAGTTTAGGGGGACAAAATTACGAGCAGTACTTC.

The CDR3 sequence: CASSWTGGLWNEQFF. In DNA form, the CDR3 reads TGTGCCAGCAGCTGGACAGGGGGTCTTTGGAATGAGCAGTTCTTC. This sequence joins TRBV11-2 and TRBJ2-1, with 10 bases fitting TRBD1. Unmatched junction bases numbered 7, after V lost 4 bases and J lost 7 bases. CDR3 size: 15 residues. Looked up from germline, CDR1 is SGHAT and CDR2 is FQNNGV.

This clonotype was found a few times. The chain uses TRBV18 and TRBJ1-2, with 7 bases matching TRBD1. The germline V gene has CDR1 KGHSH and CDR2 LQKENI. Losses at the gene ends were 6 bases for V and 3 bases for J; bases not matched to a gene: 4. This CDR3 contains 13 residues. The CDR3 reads CASSDRPHYGYTF. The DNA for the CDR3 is TGTGCCAGCTCGGACAGGCCCCACTATGGCTACACCTTC.

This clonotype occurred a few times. CDR3 bases: TGTGCCAGCAGCCCAGGGGGCAGAGCCAAAAACATTCAGTACTTC. Its translation is CASSPGGRAKNIQYF. V gene TRBV6-2 or TRBV6-3 combines with J gene TRBJ2-4; 8 nucleotides agree with TRBD1. The germline gives CDR1 MNHEY, CDR2 SVGEGT. This CDR3 is 15 amino acids long. The V and J ends lost 6 bases and 0 bases, in that order; junction bases with no gene match: 4.

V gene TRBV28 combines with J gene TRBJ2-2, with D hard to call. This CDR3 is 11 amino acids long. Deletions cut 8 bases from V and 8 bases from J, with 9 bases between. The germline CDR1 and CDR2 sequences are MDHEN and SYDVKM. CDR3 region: CASGTAGELFF. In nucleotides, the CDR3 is TGTGCCAGCGGCACCGCTGGGGAGCTGTTTTTT.

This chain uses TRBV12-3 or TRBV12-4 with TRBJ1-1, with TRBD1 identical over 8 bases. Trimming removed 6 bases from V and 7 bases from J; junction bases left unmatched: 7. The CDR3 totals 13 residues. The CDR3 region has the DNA TGTGCCAGCAGCTTGGACAGGGTGTTTGAAGCTTTCTTT. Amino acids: CASSLDRVFEAFF.

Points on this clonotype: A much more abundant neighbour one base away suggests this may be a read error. The CDR3 DNA reads as TGTGCCAGCAGTTTAAGGGGGGAGGTCTACGAGCAGTTCTTC. The encoded protein is CASSLRGEVYEQFF. The V gene is TRBV12-3 or TRBV12-4, the J gene TRBJ2-1; the D gene could be TRBD1 or TRBD2 (6 bases each). This CDR3 has 14 residues. Trimming took off 2 bases at V and 10 bases at J, with 15 bases between the two ends.

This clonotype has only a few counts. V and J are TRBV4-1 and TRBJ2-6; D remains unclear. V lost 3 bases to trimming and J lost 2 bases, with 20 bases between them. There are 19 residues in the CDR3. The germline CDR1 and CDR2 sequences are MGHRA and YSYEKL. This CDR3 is CASSQGIWPPGPGANVLTF. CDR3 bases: TGCGCCAGCAGCCAGGGGATATGGCCCCCAGGACCTGGGGCCAACGTCCTGACTTTC.

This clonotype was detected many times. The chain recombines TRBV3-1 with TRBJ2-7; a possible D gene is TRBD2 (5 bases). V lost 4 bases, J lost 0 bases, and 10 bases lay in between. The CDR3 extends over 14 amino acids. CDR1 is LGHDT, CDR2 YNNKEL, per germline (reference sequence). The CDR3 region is CASSPGGSSYEQYF. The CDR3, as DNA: TGTGCCAGCAGCCCCGGTGGGAGCTCCTACGAGCAGTACTTC.

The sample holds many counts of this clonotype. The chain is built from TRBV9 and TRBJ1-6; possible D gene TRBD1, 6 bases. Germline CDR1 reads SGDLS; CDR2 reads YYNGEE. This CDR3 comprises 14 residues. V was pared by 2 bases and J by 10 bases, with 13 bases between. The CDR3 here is CASSVDGGGSPLHF. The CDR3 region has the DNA TGTGCCAGCAGCGTTGACGGGGGCGGGTCACCCCTCCACTTT.

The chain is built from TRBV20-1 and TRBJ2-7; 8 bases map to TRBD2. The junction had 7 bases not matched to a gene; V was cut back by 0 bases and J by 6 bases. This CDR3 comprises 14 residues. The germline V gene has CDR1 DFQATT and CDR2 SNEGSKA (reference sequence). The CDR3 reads CSARELSRGGEQYF. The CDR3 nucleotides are TGCAGTGCTAGAGAGCTTAGCCGGGGGGGCGAGCAGTACTTC.